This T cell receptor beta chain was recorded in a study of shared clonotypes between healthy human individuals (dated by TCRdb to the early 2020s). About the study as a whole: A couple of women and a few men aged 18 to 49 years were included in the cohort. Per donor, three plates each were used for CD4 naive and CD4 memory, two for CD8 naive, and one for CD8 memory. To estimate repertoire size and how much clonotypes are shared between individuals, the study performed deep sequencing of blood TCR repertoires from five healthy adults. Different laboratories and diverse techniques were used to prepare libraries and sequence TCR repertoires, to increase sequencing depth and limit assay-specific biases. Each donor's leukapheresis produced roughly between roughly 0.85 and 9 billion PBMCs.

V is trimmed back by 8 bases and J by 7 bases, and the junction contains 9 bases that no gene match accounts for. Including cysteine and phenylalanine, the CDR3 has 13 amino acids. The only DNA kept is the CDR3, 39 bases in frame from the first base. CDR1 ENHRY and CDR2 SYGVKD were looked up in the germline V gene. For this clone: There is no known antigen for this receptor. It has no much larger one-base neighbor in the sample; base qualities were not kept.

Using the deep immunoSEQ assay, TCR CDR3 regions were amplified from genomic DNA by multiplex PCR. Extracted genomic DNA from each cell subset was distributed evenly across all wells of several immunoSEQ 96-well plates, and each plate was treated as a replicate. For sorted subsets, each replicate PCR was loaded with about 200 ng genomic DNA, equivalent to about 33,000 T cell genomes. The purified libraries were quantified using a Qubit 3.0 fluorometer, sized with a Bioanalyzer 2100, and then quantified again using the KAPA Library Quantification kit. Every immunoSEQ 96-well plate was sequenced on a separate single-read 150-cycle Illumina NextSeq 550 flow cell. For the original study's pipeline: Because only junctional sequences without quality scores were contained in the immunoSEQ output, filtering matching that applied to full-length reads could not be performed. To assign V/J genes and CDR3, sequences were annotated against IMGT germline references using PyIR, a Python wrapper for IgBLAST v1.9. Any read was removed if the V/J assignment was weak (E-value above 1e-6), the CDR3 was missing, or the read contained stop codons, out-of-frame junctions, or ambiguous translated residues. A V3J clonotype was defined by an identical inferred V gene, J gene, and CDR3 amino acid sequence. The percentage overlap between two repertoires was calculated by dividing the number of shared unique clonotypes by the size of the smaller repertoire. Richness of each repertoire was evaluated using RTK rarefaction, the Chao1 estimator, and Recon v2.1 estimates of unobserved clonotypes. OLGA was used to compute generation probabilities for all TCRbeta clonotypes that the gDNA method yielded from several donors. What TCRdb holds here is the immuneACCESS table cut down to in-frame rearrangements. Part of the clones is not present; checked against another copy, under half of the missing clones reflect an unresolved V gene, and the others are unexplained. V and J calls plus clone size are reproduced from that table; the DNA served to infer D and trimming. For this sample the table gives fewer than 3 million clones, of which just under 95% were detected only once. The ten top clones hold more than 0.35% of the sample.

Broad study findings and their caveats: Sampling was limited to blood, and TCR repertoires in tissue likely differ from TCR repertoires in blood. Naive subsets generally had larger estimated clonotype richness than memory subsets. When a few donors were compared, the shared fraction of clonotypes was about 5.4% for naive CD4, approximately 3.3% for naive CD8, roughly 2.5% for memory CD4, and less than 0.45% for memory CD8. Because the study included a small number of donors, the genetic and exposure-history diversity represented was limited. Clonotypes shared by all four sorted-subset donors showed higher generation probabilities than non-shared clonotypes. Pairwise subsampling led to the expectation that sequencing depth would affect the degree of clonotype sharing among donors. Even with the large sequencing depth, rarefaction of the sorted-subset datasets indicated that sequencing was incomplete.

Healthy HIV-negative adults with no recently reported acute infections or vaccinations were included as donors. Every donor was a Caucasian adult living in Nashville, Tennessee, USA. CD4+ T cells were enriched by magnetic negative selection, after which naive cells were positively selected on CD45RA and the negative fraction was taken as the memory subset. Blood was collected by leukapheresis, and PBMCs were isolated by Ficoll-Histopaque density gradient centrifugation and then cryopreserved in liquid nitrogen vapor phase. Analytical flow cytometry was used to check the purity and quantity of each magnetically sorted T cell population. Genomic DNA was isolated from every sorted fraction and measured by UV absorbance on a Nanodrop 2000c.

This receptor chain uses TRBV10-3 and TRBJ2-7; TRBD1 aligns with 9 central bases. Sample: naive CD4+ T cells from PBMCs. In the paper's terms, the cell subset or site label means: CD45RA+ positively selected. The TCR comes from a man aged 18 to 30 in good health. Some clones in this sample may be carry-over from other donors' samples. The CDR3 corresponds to CAIGLGTGSEQYF. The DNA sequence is TGTGCCATCGGTCTTGGGACAGGGAGTGAGCAGTACTTC.